This entry lists 5 T cell receptor beta chains sequenced from one sample in a study of cytomegalovirus exposure and HLA in healthy donors. PCR employed 60 Vbeta and 13 Jbeta primers. The data were produced by immunoSEQ multiplex PCR, yet TCRdb's version contains in-frame clones alone and is incomplete. Of more than 95,000 clones listed, over 65% were seen once; the top ten hold about 19%. Sequenced input: PBMCs. These receptors were taken from a man between 18 and 35 years old in good health and CMV-seropositive.

The rearrangement links TRBV13 to TRBJ2-7, with D possibly matching TRBD2 (6 bases). The CDR3 length is 12 residues. The V gene lost 5 bases and the J gene lost 4 bases, with 9 bases spanning the gap. Germline CDR1 PRHDT, CDR2 FYEKMQ (reference sequence). Here the CDR3 reads CASSRGSYEQYF. The CDR3 coding sequence is TGTGCCAGCAGCCGGGGGTCTTACGAGCAGTACTTC.

The chain carries TRBV2 and TRBJ2-7; 10 nucleotides align to TRBD1. The germline gives CDR1 SNHLY, CDR2 FYNNEI. The CDR3 loop spans 16 amino acids. Trimming at V came to 7 bases and at J to 0 bases, leaving 9 bases not matched to a gene. The CDR3 protein is CASNEPGQGNSYEQYF. Here the CDR3 DNA reads TGTGCCAGCAACGAACCGGGACAGGGGAACTCCTACGAGCAGTACTTC.

This chain's CDR3 is CASSPLDRENEAFF. In DNA, the CDR3 is TGTGCCAGCAGCCCCTTGGACAGAGAGAATGAAGCTTTCTTT. V gene TRBV7-9 combines with J gene TRBJ1-1; the D gene is possibly TRBD1 (6 bases). Germline V lookup: CDR1 SEHNR, CDR2 FQNEAQ (reference sequence). V was pared by 5 bases and J by 7 bases, with 17 bases between. The CDR3 sequence is 14 residues long.

The rearrangement uses TRBV7-9 and TRBJ1-1; D not certain. The germline CDR1 and CDR2 sequences are SEHNR and FQNEAQ (reference sequence). The V end was cut by 3 bases, the J end by 7 bases, with 9 bases between. The CDR3 runs 12 residues. CDR3 amino acids: CASSLDRSEAFF. CDR3 bases: TGTGCCAGCAGCTTGGATAGGAGTGAAGCTTTCTTT.

V gene TRBV29-1 combines with J gene TRBJ1-1; a possible D gene is TRBD1 (6 bases). Germline lookup yields CDR1 SQVTM and CDR2 ANQGSEA. This CDR3 is 15 amino acids long. V gave up 4 bases and J gave up 5 bases, with 20 bases separating them. CDR3 residues: CSVASPTGGLTEAFF. The CDR3 nucleotides read TGCAGCGTTGCCTCTCCGACCGGGGGGCTGACTGAAGCTTTCTTT.